This T cell receptor (beta chain) is from a study of PD-L1 blockade in urothelial cancer (TCRdb year 2017). For the study in its entirety: Every patient began therapy at some point between 2013 and 2015 and was given atezolizumab 1,200 mg intravenously every 3 weeks. TCR sequencing covered pretreatment tumor samples and matched, serially collected peripheral blood taken before and after atezolizumab treatment. Under 30 patients had pretreatment blood TCR-seq, about 24 had at least one posttreatment blood collection, and about 24 had tumor TCR-seq. Durable clinical benefit was defined as a progression-free survival longer than 6 months, and TCR features were additionally tested against progression-free survival and overall survival. Twenty-five of 29 patients were males with bladder-origin urothelial cancer, and about 60% of the 29 reported a prior smoking history. Patients had an ECOG performance status of 0 or 1 and had received between 0 and 3 prior chemotherapy regimens. Somatic, immune and clinical correlates of response to PD-L1 blockade with atezolizumab in urothelial cancer were the focus of an exploratory multi-omic analysis. Blood samples were analyzed at 3 weeks after treatment start (second dose) and at 6 weeks after treatment start. Blood samples gave a median of 141,255 T cells and tens of thousands of unique TCRs, with a median clonality of roughly 0.08. In the same patients, pretreatment tumors underwent whole exome sequencing and RNA sequencing in addition to TCR sequencing. Durable clinical benefit was achieved by nine patients and was not achieved by 20 patients.

A note on this clone: Its recognized antigen is unknown. Per-base quality was not reported, and no clone a single base away is much larger than it.

The time point label here, explained by the study, means: peripheral blood 6 weeks after treatment start. A total of under 35 patients with locally advanced or metastatic urothelial carcinoma, treated at Memorial Sloan Kettering on a trial protocol, made up the cohort. Peripheral blood mononuclear cells were collected from each patient pretreatment and during treatment, giving between 1 and 8 total time points per patient. The Qiagen DNeasy Blood extraction kit was used to purify genomic DNA from total PBMCs and tumor samples. Collected pretreatment and during treatment, PBMCs were isolated and stored as previously described. Here is what the overall study found, with its caveats: Improved progression-free and overall survival was associated with having pretreatment peripheral blood TCR clonality below the median. Because the sample size was small (n ≈ 27) and many exploratory analyses were performed, the results are intended to be hypothesis-generating. Greater expansion of tumor-associated TCR clones in peripheral blood 3 weeks after the start of treatment was observed in patients with durable benefit (n of about 21, p = 0.022).

Synthetic TCR analog templates were spiked into each PCR so that absolute template abundance could be estimated from read counts. The immunoSEQ assay was used to amplify TCRbeta CDR3 regions from genomic DNA with bias-controlled V and J gene primers. Rearranged TCRbeta segments were sequenced at approximately 20X coverage. Concerning the study's data processing: Sequencing errors were corrected by clustering and CDR3s were annotated against IMGT to assign V, D and J genes. Out-of-frame and stop-codon sequences were excluded, and only productive TCRbeta rearrangements were used in downstream analyses. Clonality was computed as one minus Shannon entropy normalized by the log of the number of unique productive sequences. Fisher's exact test with Benjamini-Hochberg correction, using a cutoff of adjusted p below 0.01, was how clones that differed between time points or between blood and tumor were identified. TCRdb re-hosts the immuneACCESS table, in-frame sequences only. Its copies lack some clones; in the studies checked, an unresolved V gene accounts for under half of them, and the cause for the rest is not known. D and trimming come from the DNA, and the V and J calls and clone size come from that table. Within this sample are roughly 45,000 clones, with around 82% of them counted one time only. The ten biggest clones cover approximately 13% of the sample.

Germline trimming: 6 bases from V, 6 bases from J; junction bases outside gene matches: 9. The CDR3 contains 14 residues, cysteine and phenylalanine counted. Only the CDR3 DNA is retained, 42 bases long and in frame from the first base. CDR1 and CDR2 were assigned from the germline V gene as ENHRY and SYGVKD. The rearrangement combines TRBV10-3 with TRBJ2-7, with 9 bases matching TRBD1. The source material was PBMCs, sampled around atezolizumab (anti-PD-L1) treatment. The origin of this receptor is a man between 60 and 75 years old with urothelial cancer. The CDR3 region has the sequence CAIRGDRESLEQYF. The DNA sequence is TGTGCCATCAGGGGGGACAGGGAATCCCTCGAGCAGTACTTC.